This T cell receptor (beta chain) derives from a study of OX40 agonist ivuxolimab in advanced cancers. The CDR3 covers 15 residues. The germline gives CDR1 SGHTA, CDR2 FQGNSA. With 6 bases removed from V and 4 bases from J, the gap between germline ends came to 18 bases. TCRdb's copy holds only in-frame clones and misses some; the assay was immunoSEQ multiplex PCR. The data hold about 20,000 clones, with about four fifths observed a single time. Regarding this clone: Its specificity is unknown.

Broader study findings: Compared with CD4+, CD8+ T cells on average had more expanded clones.

Sampled blood was obtained at baseline, cycle 4 day 1, and cycle 7 day 1. The V and J genes are TRBV7-2 and TRBJ1-1; unclear D gene. The sample consisted of CD4+ or CD8+ T cells sorted from blood, taken in a trial of the OX40 agonist ivuxolimab. This TCR came from an adult with an advanced solid tumor such as melanoma, head and neck, liver or kidney cancer. As DNA, the CDR3 is TGTGCCAGCAGTTTTTTTATCTCGGGAAGCACTGAAGCTTTCTTT. This gives the protein CASSFFISGSTEAFF. The full variable domain, with the rest looked up from reference TRBV7-2 and TRBJ1-1, is GAGVSQSPSNKVTEKGKDVELRCDPISGHTALYWYRQSLGQGLEFLIYFQGNSAPDKSGLPSDRFSAERTGGSVSTLTIQRTQQEDSAVYLCASSFFISGSTEAFFGQGTRLTVV.